One T cell receptor (beta chain) is described in this entry. It has no known antigen specificity. It has no much larger one-base neighbor in the sample; base qualities were not kept. The data derive from a study of T-cell reconstitution after alpha-beta-depleted transplantation in children (dated by TCRdb to about 2016). In the study overall: The study quantitatively tracked T-cell immune reconstitution after TCRalphabeta/CD19-depleted allogeneic hematopoietic cell transplantation in children using TCR repertoire profiling.

The investigation overall reported the following: The frequencies of hyperexpanded clones fell over the following months, and after one year, T-cell counts and TCRbeta diversity were mostly attributed to newly produced T cells. The high TCRbeta diversity at day 60 in some patients was ascribed to recipient T cells and intrathymic progenitors that had survived conditioning. The apparently early alphabetaT-cell count recovery about two months after transplant was reportedly dependent on only several hundred rapidly expanded clones derived from non-depleted graft cells.

Preparation of the library involved PCR. This sample was sequenced with an Illumina HiSeq 2500. To normalize quantification of the TCRbeta repertoire, the TCR libraries were built with molecular barcoding that relied on unique molecular identifiers. Using fastp trimming at Q25 and MiXCR clonotype assembly, TCRdb reanalyzed the public sequencing data and kept in-frame beta chains. Each record represents a unique CDR3 protein, reported with the most common genes and DNA among its rows. The sample contains about 980,000 distinct CDR3 sequences, roughly 29% of them found a single time. 25% to 35% of the sample rests with the top ten. CDR1 is given as DFQATT and CDR2 as SNEGSKA, both from the germline V gene (reference sequence). From the cysteine through the phenylalanine, the CDR3 covers 13 amino acids. Only the CDR3 part of the read is kept: 39 bases, read in frame from the first base. At the junction V is shortened by 2 bases and J by 4 bases, with 9 bases in between.

This sample's treatment or condition label indicates: allogeneic hematopoietic cell transplantation with graft depleted of TCRalphabeta T cells and CD19 B cells. TCRalphabeta/CD19-depleted allogeneic hematopoietic cell grafts were given to the transplant recipients, all of whom were children. This sequence uses TRBV20-1 and TRBJ1-5, with no confident D gene call. The starting material was PBMCs, mostly from graft donor cells, obtained 360 days after TCRalphabeta/CD19-depleted stem cell transplant. The sequence came from a boy less than two years old who had a stem cell transplant for SCID, so the T cells may come from the graft donor. In nucleotide form, the sequence is TGCAGTGCTAGATCCGGGCTTAATCAGCCCCAGCATTTT. It encodes CSARSGLNQPQHF.